This T cell receptor (beta chain) was captured in a study of blood T cells in healthy people across ages. Overall study results and limits: Naive and antigen-experienced cells were not separated, limiting conclusive comparison.

A second PCR of roughly 7 to 11 cycles used a sample-barcoded 5' primer and a J-beta primer mix. TCRdb ran MiXCR on the 5' RACE reads and lists one entry per CDR3 protein. The sample yields roughly 680,000 distinct CDR3 sequences, approximately 52% seen once. Per sample, a minimum of 6 million PBMCs were isolated. Looked up from germline, CDR1 is SGHRS and CDR2 is YFSETQ. The CDR3 is 14 residues long. V dropped 4 bases and J dropped 2 bases, with 12 bases sitting between them. This clonotype has at least ten counts. Its antigen is undetermined. Source material: blood. This chain uses TRBV5-1 with TRBJ2-5; TRBD1 is a possible D gene (6 bases). This clonotype was sampled from an elderly woman in good health. CDR3 sequence: CASSLRGQQETQYF. The CDR3 DNA reads as TGCGCCAGCAGCCTCCGCGGACAGCAAGAGACCCAGTACTTC.